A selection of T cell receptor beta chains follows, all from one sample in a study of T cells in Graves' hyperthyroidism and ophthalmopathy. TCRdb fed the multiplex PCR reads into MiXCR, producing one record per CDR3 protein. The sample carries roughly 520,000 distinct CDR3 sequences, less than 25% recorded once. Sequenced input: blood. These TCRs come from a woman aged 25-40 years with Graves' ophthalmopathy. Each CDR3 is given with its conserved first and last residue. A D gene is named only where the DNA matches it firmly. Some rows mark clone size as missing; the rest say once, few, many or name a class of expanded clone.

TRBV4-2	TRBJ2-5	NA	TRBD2	CASSQGLAGGLQETQYF	TGTGCCAGCAGCCAGGGACTAGCGGGGGGGCTCCAAGAGACCCAGTACTTC
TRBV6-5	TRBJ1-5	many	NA	CASSYSVFGQPQHF	TGTGCCAGCAGTTACTCGGTGTTTGGTCAGCCCCAGCATTTT
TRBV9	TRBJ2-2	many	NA	CASSVRVGNTGELFF	TGTGCCAGCAGCGTACGAGTAGGGAACACCGGGGAGCTGTTTTTT
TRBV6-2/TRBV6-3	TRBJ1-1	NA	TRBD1	CASSYTGTAVAFF	TGTGCCAGCAGCTATACCGGGACAGCGGTGGCTTTCTTT
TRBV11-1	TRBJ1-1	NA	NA	CGSSPSGLSAEAFF	TGTGGCAGCAGCCCCAGTGGGTTATCGGCTGAAGCTTTCTTT
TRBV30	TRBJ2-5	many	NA	CAWETGISGKTQYF	TGTGCCTGGGAGACAGGAATCAGTGGAAAGACCCAGTACTTC
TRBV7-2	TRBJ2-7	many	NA	CASSRGRWDSYEQYF	TGTGCCAGCAGCCGAGGGCGTTGGGACTCCTACGAGCAGTACTTC
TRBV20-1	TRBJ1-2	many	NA	CSARDPGQVYGYTF	TGCAGTGCTAGAGATCCGGGACAAGTCTATGGCTACACCTTC
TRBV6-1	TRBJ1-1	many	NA	CASMAVMNTEAFF	TGTGCCAGCATGGCAGTCATGAACACTGAAGCTTTCTTT
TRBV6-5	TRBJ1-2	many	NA	CASSVDGRVYGYTF	TGTGCCAGCAGCGTCGACGGGAGGGTCTATGGCTACACCTTC
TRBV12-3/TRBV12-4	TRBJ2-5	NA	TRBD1	CASSMTGYGKETQYF	TGTGCCAGCAGTATGACAGGGTATGGTAAAGAGACCCAGTACTTC
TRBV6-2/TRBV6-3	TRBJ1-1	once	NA	CASSREMRGTEAFF	TGTGCCAGCAGCAGGGAGATGCGTGGCACTGAAGCTTTCTTT
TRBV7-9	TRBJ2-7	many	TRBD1	CASSHLTGNYEQYF	TGTGCCAGCAGCCATCTGACAGGGAACTACGAGCAGTACTTC
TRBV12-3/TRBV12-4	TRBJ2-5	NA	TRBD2	CASSAVSGREETQYF	TGTGCCAGCAGCGCCGTAAGCGGGAGAGAAGAGACCCAGTACTTC
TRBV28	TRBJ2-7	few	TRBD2	CASSFPPAGGSYEQYF	TGTGCCAGCAGTTTCCCCCCCGCGGGGGGATCCTACGAGCAGTACTTC
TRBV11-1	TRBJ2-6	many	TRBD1	CASTRTGGYSGANVLTF	TGTGCCAGCACCAGGACAGGTGGCTACTCTGGGGCCAACGTCCTGACTTTC
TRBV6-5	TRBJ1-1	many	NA	CASSYSQGFSEAFF	TGTGCCAGCAGTTACTCGCAGGGGTTCTCGGAGGCTTTCTTT
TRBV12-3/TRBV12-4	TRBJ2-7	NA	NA	CASSLGSPSWGEQYF	TGTGCCAGCAGTTTAGGGAGCCCCAGCTGGGGCGAGCAGTACTTC
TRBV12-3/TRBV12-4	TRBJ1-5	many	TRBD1	CASREQGNQPQHF	TGTGCCAGCAGGGAACAGGGGAATCAGCCCCAGCATTTT
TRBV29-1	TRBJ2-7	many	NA	CSVEGDSDYEQYF	TGCAGCGTTGAGGGGGACTCAGACTACGAGCAGTACTTC
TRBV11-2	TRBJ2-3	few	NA	CASSPLRVTDTQYF	TGTGCCAGCAGCCCACTTCGGGTCACAGATACGCAGTATTTT
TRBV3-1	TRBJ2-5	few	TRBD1	CASSQGGVAGGLETQYF	TGTGCCAGCAGCCAAGGGGGCGTGGCAGGGGGCTTGGAGACCCAGTACTTC
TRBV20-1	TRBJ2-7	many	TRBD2	CSATTVTSGGYEQYF	TGCAGTGCTACGACCGTTACTAGCGGGGGCTACGAGCAGTACTTC
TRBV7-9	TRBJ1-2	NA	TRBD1	CASSTGTETGYTF	TGTGCCAGCAGCACCGGGACAGAAACTGGCTACACCTTC
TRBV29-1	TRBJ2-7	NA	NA	CSVVGQMGYEQYF	TGCAGCGTTGTTGGACAGATGGGTTACGAGCAGTACTTC
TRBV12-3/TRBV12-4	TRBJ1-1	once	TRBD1	CASSFYEVRPQGANTEAFF	TGTGCCAGCAGTTTTTACGAGGTCCGCCCACAGGGGGCAAACACTGAAGCTTTCTTT
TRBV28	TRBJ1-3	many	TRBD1	CASSQMSTGFGNTIYF	TGTGCCAGCAGCCAAATGTCGACAGGGTTCGGAAACACCATATATTTT
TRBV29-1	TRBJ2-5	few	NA	CSVDRDKTQYF	TGCAGCGTTGACAGGGACAAGACCCAGTACTTC
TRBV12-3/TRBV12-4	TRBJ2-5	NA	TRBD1	CASSRWTGNPQETQYF	TGTGCCAGCAGTCGGTGGACAGGGAATCCTCAAGAGACCCAGTACTTC
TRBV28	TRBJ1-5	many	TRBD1	CASRGFSGRGPGSNQPQHF	TGTGCCAGCAGAGGCTTCTCCGGCAGGGGGCCTGGGAGCAATCAGCCCCAGCATTTT
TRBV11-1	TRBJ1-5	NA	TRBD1	CASSPGSGGSWDNQPQHF	TGTGCCAGCAGCCCCGGGTCAGGGGGCAGTTGGGACAATCAGCCCCAGCATTTT